Included here is one T cell receptor beta chain sequence, with context. Its antigen is undetermined. These data belong to a study of T cell responses to AZD1222 COVID-19 vaccine. TCRdb's copy holds only in-frame clones and misses some; the assay was immunoSEQ multiplex PCR. This table holds tens of thousands of clones, around three quarters found once. Overall study findings and caveats: Donors were chiefly white British, with a greater number of females, and clonal diversity was perhaps underestimated. Only after the peak T cell response were repertoires sampled. CD4 TCRs linked to vaccination spanned spike, dominating at 160-218 and 743-854.

CDR3 size: 15 residues. Deletions cut 1 base from V and 8 bases from J, with 17 bases between. Per germline, CDR1 LGHDT and CDR2 YNNKEL (reference sequence). The V and J genes are TRBV3-1 (or the pseudogene TRBV3-2) and TRBJ1-2; D not certain. The material sequenced was peripheral blood, taken 28 days after the second AZD1222 dose. The receptor was isolated from an adult who received the AZD1222 COVID-19 vaccine. The CDR3 DNA reads as TGTGCCAGCAGCCAAGGTTCGGACCACCCAGAGGGCTACACCTTC. Its protein is CASSQGSDHPEGYTF.